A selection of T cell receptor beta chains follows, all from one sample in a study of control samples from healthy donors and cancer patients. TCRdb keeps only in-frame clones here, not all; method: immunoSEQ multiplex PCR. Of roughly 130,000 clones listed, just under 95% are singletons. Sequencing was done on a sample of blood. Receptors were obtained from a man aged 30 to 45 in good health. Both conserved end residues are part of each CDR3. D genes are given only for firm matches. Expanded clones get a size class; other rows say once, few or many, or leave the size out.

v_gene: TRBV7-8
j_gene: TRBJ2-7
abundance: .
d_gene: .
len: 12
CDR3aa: CASSLTPYEQYF
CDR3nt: TGTGCCAGCAGCTTAACCCCCTACGAGCAGTACTTC

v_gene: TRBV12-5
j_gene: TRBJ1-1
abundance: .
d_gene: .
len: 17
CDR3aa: CASALSPLGDELAEAFF
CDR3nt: TGTGCTAGTGCCCTTAGCCCCCTAGGGGACGAACTTGCTGAAGCTTTCTTT

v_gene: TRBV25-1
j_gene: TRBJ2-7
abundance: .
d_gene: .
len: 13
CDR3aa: CATDGTSSYEQYF
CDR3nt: TGTGCCACCGACGGGACGTCCTCCTACGAGCAGTACTTC

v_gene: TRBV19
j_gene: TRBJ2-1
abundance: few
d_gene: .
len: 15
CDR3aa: CASSAPWRGYNEQFF
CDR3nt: TGTGCCAGTAGCGCCCCCTGGCGGGGCTACAATGAGCAGTTCTTC

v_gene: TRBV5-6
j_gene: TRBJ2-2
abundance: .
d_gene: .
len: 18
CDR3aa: CASSRLAGSGVGTGELFF
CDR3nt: TGTGCCAGCAGCCGCCTCGCGGGTTCTGGGGTGGGCACCGGGGAGCTGTTTTTT

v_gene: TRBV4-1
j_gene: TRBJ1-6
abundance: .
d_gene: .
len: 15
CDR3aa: CASSQDVTRGSPLHF
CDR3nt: TGCGCCAGCAGCCAAGATGTGACCCGGGGTTCACCCCTCCACTTT

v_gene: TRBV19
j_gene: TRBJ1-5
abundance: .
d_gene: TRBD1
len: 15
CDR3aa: CASSWTGYSNQPQHF
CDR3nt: TGTGCCAGTAGTTGGACAGGTTATAGCAATCAGCCCCAGCATTTT

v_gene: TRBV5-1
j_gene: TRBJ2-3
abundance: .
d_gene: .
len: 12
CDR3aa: CASSLGADTQYF
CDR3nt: TGCGCCAGCAGCTTGGGTGCGGATACGCAGTATTTT

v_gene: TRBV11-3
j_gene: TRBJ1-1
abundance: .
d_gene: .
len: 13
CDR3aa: CASSQKGTSAAFF
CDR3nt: TGTGCCAGCAGCCAAAAAGGGACTTCGGCAGCTTTCTTT

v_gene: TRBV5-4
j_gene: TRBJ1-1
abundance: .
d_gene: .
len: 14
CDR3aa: CASSPLGENTEAFF
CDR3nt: TGTGCCAGCAGCCCGTTAGGGGAGAACACTGAAGCTTTCTTT

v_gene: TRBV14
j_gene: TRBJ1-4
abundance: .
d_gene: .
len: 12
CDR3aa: CASSRQNEKLFF
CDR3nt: TGTGCCAGCAGCCGACAAAATGAAAAACTGTTTTTT

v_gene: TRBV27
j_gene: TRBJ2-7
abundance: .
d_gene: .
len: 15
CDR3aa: CASSFLGQHTYEQYF
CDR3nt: TGTGCCAGCAGTTTCCTTGGTCAGCATACCTACGAGCAGTACTTC

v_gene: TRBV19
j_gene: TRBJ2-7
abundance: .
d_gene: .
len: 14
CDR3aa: CASSIARASYEQYF
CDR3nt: TGTGCCAGTAGTATAGCCAGGGCCTCCTACGAGCAGTACTTC

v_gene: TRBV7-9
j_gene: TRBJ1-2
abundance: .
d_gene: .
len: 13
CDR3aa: CASSLGDNYGYTF
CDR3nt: TGTGCCAGCAGCTTAGGAGATAACTATGGCTACACCTTC

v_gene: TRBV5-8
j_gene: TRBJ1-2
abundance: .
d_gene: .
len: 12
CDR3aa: CASSAGIYGYTF
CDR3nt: TGTGCCAGCAGCGCAGGGATCTATGGCTACACCTTC

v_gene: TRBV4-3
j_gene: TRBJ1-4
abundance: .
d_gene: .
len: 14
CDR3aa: CASSQPGRGEKLFF
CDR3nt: TGCGCCAGCAGCCAACCGGGACGGGGTGAAAAACTGTTTTTT